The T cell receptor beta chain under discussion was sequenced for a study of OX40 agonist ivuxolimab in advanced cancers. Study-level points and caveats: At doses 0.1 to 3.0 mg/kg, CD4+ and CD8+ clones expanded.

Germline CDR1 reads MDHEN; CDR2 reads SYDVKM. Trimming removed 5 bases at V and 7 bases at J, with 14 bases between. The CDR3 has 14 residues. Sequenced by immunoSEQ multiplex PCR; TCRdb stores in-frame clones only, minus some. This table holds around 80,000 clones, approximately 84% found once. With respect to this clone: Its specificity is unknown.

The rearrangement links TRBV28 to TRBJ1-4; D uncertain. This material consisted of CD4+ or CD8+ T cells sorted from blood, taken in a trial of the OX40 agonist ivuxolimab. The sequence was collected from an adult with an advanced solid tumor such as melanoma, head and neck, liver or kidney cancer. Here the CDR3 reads CASSTRTGSEKLFF. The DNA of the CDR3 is TGTGCCAGCAGTACCCGGACGGGAAGTGAAAAACTGTTTTTT.